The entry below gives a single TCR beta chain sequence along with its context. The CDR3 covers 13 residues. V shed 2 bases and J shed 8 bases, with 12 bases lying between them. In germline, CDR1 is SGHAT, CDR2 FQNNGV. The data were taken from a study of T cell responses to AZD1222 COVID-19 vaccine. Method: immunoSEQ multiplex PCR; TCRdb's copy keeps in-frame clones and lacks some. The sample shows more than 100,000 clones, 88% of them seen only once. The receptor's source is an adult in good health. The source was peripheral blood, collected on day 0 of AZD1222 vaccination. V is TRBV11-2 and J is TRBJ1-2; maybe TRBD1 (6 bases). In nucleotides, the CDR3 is TGTGCCAGCAGCTTAAACCAGGGGCGCGGCTACACCTTC. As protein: CASSLNQGRGYTF.